These 15 T cell receptor beta chains came from one sample sequenced in a study of shared clonotypes between healthy human individuals. The data were produced by immunoSEQ multiplex PCR, yet TCRdb's version contains in-frame clones alone and is incomplete. The data show around 530,000 clones, with around 81% seen just once and about 12% held by the top ten. Sequenced material: PBMCs. All receptors come from a woman aged 40 to 55 in good health. Some clones in this sample may be carry-over from other donors' samples.

Concerning this clone: One junction end disagrees with the germline gene, perhaps due to a read error. V gene TRBV2 combines with J gene TRBJ1-4; D remains unclear. Germline V CDR1 and CDR2: SNHLY, FYNNEI. The CDR3 length is 15 residues. The CDR3 reads CACSAGSATNEKLFF. The CDR3 DNA reads TGTGCCTGCAGTGCCGGCTCAGCAACTAATGAAAAACTGTTTTTT.

In its sample, this clone was seen once. The rearrangement uses TRBV29-1 and TRBJ2-2; 11 bases line up with TRBD1. The CDR3 length is 14 residues. V lost 4 bases, J lost 4 bases, and 2 bases stayed unmatched. Germline CDR1 SQVTM, CDR2 ANQGSEA. The CDR3 DNA is TGCAGCGTTGTTGGACAGGGGGCCACCGGGGAGCTGTTTTTT. Residues: CSVVGQGATGELFF.

V and J are TRBV19 and TRBJ2-7, with 7 positions matching TRBD1. The CDR3 has 16 amino acids. With V trimmed by 5 bases and J by 2 bases, 12 bases remained unmatched. The germline V gene has CDR1 LNHDA and CDR2 SQIVND (reference sequence). CDR3 DNA: TGTGCCAGTAGTCCCCGGGGACAGATTACCGCCTACGAGCAGTACTTC. Translation gives CASSPRGQITAYEQYF.

The rearrangement uses TRBV5-6 and TRBJ1-4, with 9 bases that match TRBD1. Per germline, CDR1 SGHDT and CDR2 YYEEEE. Trimming removed 2 bases from V and 8 bases from J; junction bases left unmatched: 13. The CDR3 totals 17 residues. The CDR3 spells CASSFSGTGSKGEKLFF. The CDR3 DNA follows: TGTGCCAGCAGCTTCTCCGGGACAGGGTCTAAAGGGGAAAAACTGTTTTTT.

The V call is TRBV7-9, the J call TRBJ2-7; 9 positions match TRBD2. Germline V gives CDR1 SEHNR, CDR2 FQNEAQ (reference sequence). The CDR3 loop spans 15 amino acids. J gave up 4 bases and V 7 bases, and 11 bases lay outside the gene matches. DNA for the CDR3: TGTGCCAGCATTTCAGGGCGGGAGGGCCCTTACGAGCAGTACTTC. Translation gives CASISGREGPYEQYF.

V is TRBV28 and J is TRBJ2-5; 9 positions agree with TRBD2. Germline CDR1 is MDHEN and CDR2 is SYDVKM. There are 14 residues in the CDR3. V shed 2 bases, J shed 4 bases, and the junction held 2 bases outside the gene matches. CDR3 sequence: CASSLGTSRETQYF. The CDR3 nucleotides read TGTGCCAGCAGTTTAGGGACTAGCAGAGAGACCCAGTACTTC.

V gene TRBV9 combines with J gene TRBJ2-7, with D uncertain. The CDR3 totals 16 residues. Trimming pared 4 bases from V and 1 base from J, leaving 18 bases between. Germline V gene data show CDR1 as SGDLS and CDR2 as YYNGEE. This CDR3 reads CASSPTSYLSSYEQYF. The CDR3 nucleotides are TGTGCCAGCAGCCCCACCAGCTATTTGAGTTCCTACGAGCAGTACTTC.

This chain connects TRBV6-1 to TRBJ2-7; TRBD2 aligns across 8 bases. V gave up 7 bases and J gave up 3 bases; unmatched junction bases: 5. Germline CDR1 and CDR2: MNHNS and SASEGT. The CDR3 is 13 residues long. The CDR3 is CASIGGAGYEQYF. The CDR3 nucleotides are TGTGCCAGCATCGGGGGGGCGGGCTACGAGCAGTACTTC.

To note about this clone: Other DNA sequences within the sample encode an identical CDR3. This chain joins TRBV29-1 and TRBJ2-5, with 7 bases lining up with TRBD2. Germline CDR1 is SQVTM and CDR2 is ANQGSEA. V shed 1 base, J shed 5 bases, and the junction held 1 base outside the gene matches. The CDR3 runs to 12 residues. Here the CDR3 DNA reads TGCAGCGTTGAAGGGGGAGGGGAGACCCAGTACTTC. It translates to CSVEGGGETQYF. The full variable domain, completed using reference TRBV29-1 and TRBJ2-5, is SAVISQKPSRDICQRGTSLTIQCQVDSQVTMMFWYRQQPGQSLTLIATANQGSEATYESGFVIDKFPISRPNLTFSTLTVSNMSPEDSSIYLCSVEGGGETQYFGPGTRLLVL.

The table lists this clone with a few counts. V gene TRBV15 combines with J gene TRBJ1-1; perhaps TRBD1 as D (5 bases). The CDR3 contains 16 residues. Looked up from germline, CDR1 is LNHNV and CDR2 is YYDKDF (reference sequence). V lost 0 bases and J 1 base, leaving 12 bases between the germline ends. CDR3 protein: CATSRDLSTANTEAFF. DNA for the CDR3: TGTGCCACCAGCAGAGATCTATCGACAGCGAACACTGAAGCTTTCTTT.

This chain links TRBV5-5 with TRBJ2-7, with D maybe TRBD1 (5 bases). V was shortened by 0 bases and J by 0 bases, with 13 bases between the two germline ends. The CDR3 totals 16 residues. CDR1 and CDR2 from the germline V gene are SGHKS and YYEKEE (reference sequence). DNA for the CDR3: TGTGCCAGCAGCTTGGTTCAGGGATTACCCTCCTACGAGCAGTACTTC. This codes for CASSLVQGLPSYEQYF.

This clone has just one count. The J gene is TRBJ2-7, the V gene TRBV29-1; 7 nucleotides align to TRBD1. CDR3 size: 12 residues. V lost 3 bases, J lost 7 bases, and 6 bases stayed unmatched. CDR1 is SQVTM and CDR2 is ANQGSEA in the germline V gene. Here the CDR3 DNA reads TGCAGCGTTGAGGGGCAGGGGGAAGAGCAGTACTTC. It specifies CSVEGQGEEQYF.

CDR3 residues: CASSLVQIHNEQFF. CDR3 DNA: TGTGCCAGCAGCTTAGTACAGATACACAATGAGCAGTTCTTC. The J gene is TRBJ2-1, the V gene TRBV11-2, with D hard to call. The CDR3 runs 14 residues. Trimming left V 1 base short and J 5 bases short, with 9 bases between. Germline CDR1 and CDR2: SGHAT and FQNNGV.

Details on this clone: This likely stems from a read error, as it lies one base from a far larger clone. This sequence joins TRBV30 and TRBJ1-3; TRBD1 aligns across 7 bases. Looked up from germline, CDR1 is GTSNPN and CDR2 is SVGIG (reference sequence). The CDR3 runs to 13 residues. The CDR3 is CALDRASGDTIYF. CDR3 nucleotide sequence: TGTGCCTTAGACAGGGCCTCTGGAGACACCATATATTTT.

The V call is TRBV7-7, the J call TRBJ2-5; maybe TRBD2 (5 bases). The germline V gene encodes CDR1 SSHAT and CDR2 FNYEAQ (reference sequence). The CDR3 spans 15 residues. V was pared by 3 bases and J by 2 bases, with 13 bases between. CDR3 loop: CASSFAASSQETQYF. The DNA for the CDR3 is TGTGCCAGCAGCTTCGCGGCTAGCTCTCAAGAGACCCAGTACTTC.